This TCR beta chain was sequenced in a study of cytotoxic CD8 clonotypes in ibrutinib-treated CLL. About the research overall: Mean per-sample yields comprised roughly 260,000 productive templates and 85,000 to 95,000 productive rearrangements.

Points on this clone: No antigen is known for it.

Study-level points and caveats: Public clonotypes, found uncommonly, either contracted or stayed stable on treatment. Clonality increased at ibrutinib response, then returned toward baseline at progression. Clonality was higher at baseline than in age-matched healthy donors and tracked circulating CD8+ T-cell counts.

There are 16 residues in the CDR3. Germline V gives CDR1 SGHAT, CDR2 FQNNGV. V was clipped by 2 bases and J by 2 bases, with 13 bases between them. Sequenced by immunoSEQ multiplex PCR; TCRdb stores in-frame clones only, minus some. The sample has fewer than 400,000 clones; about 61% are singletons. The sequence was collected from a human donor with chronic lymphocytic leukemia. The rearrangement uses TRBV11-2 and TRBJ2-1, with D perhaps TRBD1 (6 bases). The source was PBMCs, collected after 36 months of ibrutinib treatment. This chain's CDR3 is CASSLFSQGAYNEQFF. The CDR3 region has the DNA TGTGCCAGCAGCTTATTCTCACAGGGCGCCTACAATGAGCAGTTCTTC. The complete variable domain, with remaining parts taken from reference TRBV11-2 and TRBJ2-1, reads EAGVAQSPRYKIIEKRQSVAFWCNPISGHATLYWYQQILGQGPKLLIQFQNNGVVDDSQLPKDRFSAERLKGVDSTLKIQPAKLEDSAVYLCASSLFSQGAYNEQFFGPGTRLTVL.